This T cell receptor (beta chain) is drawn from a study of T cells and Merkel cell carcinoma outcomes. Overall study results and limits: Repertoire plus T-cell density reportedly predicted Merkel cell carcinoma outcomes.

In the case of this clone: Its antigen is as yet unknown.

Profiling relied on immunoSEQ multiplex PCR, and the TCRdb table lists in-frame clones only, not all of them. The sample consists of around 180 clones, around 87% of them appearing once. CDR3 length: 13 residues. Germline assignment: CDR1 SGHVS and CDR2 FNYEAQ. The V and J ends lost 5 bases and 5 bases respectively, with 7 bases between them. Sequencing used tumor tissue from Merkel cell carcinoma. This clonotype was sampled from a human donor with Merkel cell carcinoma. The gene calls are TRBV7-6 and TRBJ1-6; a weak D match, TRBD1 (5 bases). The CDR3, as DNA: TGTGCCAGCAGCCAGGGAGATAATTCACCCCTCCACTTT. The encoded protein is CASSQGDNSPLHF.